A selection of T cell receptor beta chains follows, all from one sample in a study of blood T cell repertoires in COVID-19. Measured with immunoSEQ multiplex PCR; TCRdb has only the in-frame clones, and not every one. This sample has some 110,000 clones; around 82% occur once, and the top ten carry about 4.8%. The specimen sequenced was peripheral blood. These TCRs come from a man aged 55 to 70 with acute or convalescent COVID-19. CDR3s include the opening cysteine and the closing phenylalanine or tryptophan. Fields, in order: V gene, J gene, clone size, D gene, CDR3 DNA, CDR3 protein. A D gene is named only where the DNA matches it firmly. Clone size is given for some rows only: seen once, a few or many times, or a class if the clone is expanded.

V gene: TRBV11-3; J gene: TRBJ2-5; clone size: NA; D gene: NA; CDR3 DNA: TGTGCCAGCAGCTTAGCGAGACAGCAAGAGACCCAGTACTTC; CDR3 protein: CASSLARQQETQYF
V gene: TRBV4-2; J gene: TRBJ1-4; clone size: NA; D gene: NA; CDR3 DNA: TGTGCCAGCAGCGCGGCTGGGGGCCTCTATGAAAAACTGTTTTTT; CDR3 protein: CASSAAGGLYEKLFF
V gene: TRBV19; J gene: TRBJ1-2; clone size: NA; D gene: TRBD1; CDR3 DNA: TGTGCCAGTAGTATCCCGTCTATACCATTGGACAGGGCAGGCTACACCTTC; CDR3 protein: CASSIPSIPLDRAGYTF
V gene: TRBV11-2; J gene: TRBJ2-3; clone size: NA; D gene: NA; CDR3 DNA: TGTGCCAGCAGCTGGGTCGGGGACTCATACACAGATACGCAGTATTTT; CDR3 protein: CASSWVGDSYTDTQYF
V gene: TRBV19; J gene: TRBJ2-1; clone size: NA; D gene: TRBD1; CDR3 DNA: TGTGCCAGTAGCTCGACAGGGGATGGGTACAATGAGCAGTTCTTC; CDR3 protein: CASSSTGDGYNEQFF
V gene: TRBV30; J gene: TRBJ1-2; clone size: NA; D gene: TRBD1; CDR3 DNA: TGTGCCTGGAATTCGGGACAGGGACTGAATGGCTACACCTTC; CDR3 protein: CAWNSGQGLNGYTF
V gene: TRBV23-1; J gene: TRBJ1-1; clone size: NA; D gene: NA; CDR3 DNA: TGCGCCAGCAGTCAATCTGGCTTTGGGAACACTGAAGCTTTCTTT; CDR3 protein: CASSQSGFGNTEAFF
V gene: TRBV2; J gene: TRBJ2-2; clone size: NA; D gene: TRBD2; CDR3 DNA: TGTGCCAGCAGTGAAGGGGCGGGAGACACCGGGGAGCTGTTTTTT; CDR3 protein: CASSEGAGDTGELFF
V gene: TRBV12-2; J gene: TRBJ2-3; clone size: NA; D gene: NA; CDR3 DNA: TGTGCAAGTCGCTTACCCCATAGCGGGGGGCTCACAGATACGCAGTATTTT; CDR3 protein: CASRLPHSGGLTDTQYF
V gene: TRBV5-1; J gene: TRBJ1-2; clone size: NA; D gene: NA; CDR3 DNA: TGCGCCAGCAGCACCTCTAACAGGGAAGCGGACGCCACCTTC; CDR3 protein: CASSTSNREADATF
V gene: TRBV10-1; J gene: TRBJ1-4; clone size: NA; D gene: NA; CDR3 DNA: TGCGCCAGCAGTGACGGCAGGGCAGGTGAAAAACTGTTTTTT; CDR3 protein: CASSDGRAGEKLFF
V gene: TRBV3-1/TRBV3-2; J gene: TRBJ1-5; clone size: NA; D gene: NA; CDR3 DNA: TGTGCCAGCAGCCGAGGACAGCTTTGGGTGCCCCAGCATTTT; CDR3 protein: CASSRGQLWVPQHF
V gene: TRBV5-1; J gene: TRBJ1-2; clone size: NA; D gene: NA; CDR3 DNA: TGCGCCAGCAGCTTGAGTGACAGTTGGACCTATGGCTACACCTTC; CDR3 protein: CASSLSDSWTYGYTF
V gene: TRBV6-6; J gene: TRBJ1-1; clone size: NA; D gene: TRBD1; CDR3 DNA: TGTGCCAGCAGTTGGGGACAGGGAAGCACTGAAGCTTTCTTT; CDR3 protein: CASSWGQGSTEAFF
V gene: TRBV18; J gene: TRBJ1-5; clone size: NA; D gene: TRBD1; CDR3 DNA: TGTGCCAGCTCACCGTTCCAGGGGGCGAACGACCAGCCCCAGCATTTT; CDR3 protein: CASSPFQGANDQPQHF
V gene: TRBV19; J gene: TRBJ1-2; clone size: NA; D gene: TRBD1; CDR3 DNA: TGTGCCCAAACTAACCCCGGGACAGGGGGCTATAACTATGGCTACACCTTC; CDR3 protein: CAQTNPGTGGYNYGYTF
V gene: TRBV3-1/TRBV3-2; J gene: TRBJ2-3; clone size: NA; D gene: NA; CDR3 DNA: TGTGCCAGCAGCCAAGGAAGGGGTTTTTTCACAGATACGCAGTATTTT; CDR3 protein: CASSQGRGFFTDTQYF
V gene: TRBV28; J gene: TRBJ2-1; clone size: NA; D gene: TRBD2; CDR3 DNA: TGTGCCAGCAGGCCATTAGCGGGAGCCTACAATGAGCAGTTCTTC; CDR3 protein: CASRPLAGAYNEQFF
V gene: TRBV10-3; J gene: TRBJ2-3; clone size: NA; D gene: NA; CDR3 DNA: TGTGCCATCAGTGAGACGGGAGACCCGACAGATACGCAGTATTTT; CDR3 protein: CAISETGDPTDTQYF
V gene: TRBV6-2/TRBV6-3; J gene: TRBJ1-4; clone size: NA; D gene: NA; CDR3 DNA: TGTGCCAGCAGTTACTTCGCGGAAAAACTGTTTTTT; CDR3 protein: CASSYFAEKLFF
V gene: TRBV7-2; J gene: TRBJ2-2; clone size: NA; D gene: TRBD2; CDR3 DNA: TGTGCCAGCAGCTTCCGGACTAGCGGTTACACCGGGGAGCTGTTTTTT; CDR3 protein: CASSFRTSGYTGELFF
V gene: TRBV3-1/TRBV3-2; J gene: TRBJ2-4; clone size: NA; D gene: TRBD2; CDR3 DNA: TGTGCCAGCAGCTTCACTCTAGCGGGAGGGCCCTCGTCCAAAAACATTCAGTACTTC; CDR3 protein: CASSFTLAGGPSSKNIQYF
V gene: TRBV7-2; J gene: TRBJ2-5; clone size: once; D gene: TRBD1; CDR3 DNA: TGTGCCAGCAGCCCCACAGGGGAATGGGAGACCCAGTACTTC; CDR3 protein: CASSPTGEWETQYF
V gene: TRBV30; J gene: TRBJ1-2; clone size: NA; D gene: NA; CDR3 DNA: TGTGCCTGGAGTGTCTTATATGGCTACACCTTC; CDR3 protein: CAWSVLYGYTF
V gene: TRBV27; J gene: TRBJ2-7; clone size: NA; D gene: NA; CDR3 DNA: TGTGCCAGCAGTCTGAGCTCCTACGAGCAGTACTTC; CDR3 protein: CASSLSSYEQYF
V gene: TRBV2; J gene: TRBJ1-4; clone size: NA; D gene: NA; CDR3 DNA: TGTGCCAGCAGCGCACGACAGCTAACTAATGAAAAACTGTTTTTT; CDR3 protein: CASSARQLTNEKLFF
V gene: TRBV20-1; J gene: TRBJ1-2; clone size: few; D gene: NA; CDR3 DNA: TGCAGTGCCGGTAACAACTATGGCTACACCTTC; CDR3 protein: CSAGNNYGYTF
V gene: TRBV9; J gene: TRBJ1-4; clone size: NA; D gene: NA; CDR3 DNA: TGTGCCAGCGGCGTGGGCGGGAGCCCCAATGAAAAACTGTTTTTT; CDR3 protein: CASGVGGSPNEKLFF
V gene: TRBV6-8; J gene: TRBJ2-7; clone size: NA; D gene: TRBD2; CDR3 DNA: TGTCCCTACCGCGGGAGTAGGTCTATCTACGAGCAGTACTTC; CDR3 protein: CPYRGSRSIYEQYF
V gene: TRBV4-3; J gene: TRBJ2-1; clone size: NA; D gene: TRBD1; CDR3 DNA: TGCGCCAGCAGCCAGACAGGGGGCAATGAGCAGTTCTTC; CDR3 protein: CASSQTGGNEQFF
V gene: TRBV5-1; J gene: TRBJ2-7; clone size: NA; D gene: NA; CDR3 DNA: TGCGCCAGCGGAGACGGCTACGAGCAGTACTTC; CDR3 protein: CASGDGYEQYF
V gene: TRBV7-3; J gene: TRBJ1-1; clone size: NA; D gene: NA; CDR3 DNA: TGTGCCAGCAGCTTAGGACCGGGGAGCACTGAAGCTTTCTTT; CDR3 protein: CASSLGPGSTEAFF
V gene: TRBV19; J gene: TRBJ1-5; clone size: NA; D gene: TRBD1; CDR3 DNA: TGTGCCAGTAGTATTGTGGGGACAGCTACCAATCAGCCCCAGCATTTT; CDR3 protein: CASSIVGTATNQPQHF
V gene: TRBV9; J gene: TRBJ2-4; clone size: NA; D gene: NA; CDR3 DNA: TGTGCCAGCAGCGTAGTCCCTGAAGGAGTAAACATTCAGTACTTC; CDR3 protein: CASSVVPEGVNIQYF
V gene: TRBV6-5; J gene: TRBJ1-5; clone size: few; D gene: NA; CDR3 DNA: TGTGCCAGCAGTCCGAGGGCCCCGAGGGATCAGCCCCAGCATTTT; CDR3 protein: CASSPRAPRDQPQHF
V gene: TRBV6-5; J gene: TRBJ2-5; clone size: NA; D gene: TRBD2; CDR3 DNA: TGTGCCAGCAGTTACGGTAGCGGGAAAGGTGAGACCCAGTACTTC; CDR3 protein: CASSYGSGKGETQYF
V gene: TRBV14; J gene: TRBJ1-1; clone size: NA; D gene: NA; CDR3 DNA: TGTGCCAGCAGCCAATCGGTGAACACTGAAGCTTTCTTT; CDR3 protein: CASSQSVNTEAFF
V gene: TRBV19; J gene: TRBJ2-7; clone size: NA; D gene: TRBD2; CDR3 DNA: TGTGCCAGTAGTATAGGCGGGAGGCCCGACTACGAGCAGTACTTC; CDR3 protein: CASSIGGRPDYEQYF
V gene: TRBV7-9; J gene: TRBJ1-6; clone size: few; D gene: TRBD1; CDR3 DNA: TGTGCCAGCAGCTTGGGGGACAGGGGGGATAATTCACCCCTCCACTTT; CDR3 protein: CASSLGDRGDNSPLHF
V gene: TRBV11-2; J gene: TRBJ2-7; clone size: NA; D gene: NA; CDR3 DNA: TGTGCCAGCAGCCTCGATCGTGACTTATTAGCCTACGAGCAGTACTTC; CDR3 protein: CASSLDRDLLAYEQYF
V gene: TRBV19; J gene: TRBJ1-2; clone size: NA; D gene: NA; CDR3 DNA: TGTGCCAGTAGTAATCGGGGGGCGTCGATCTATGGCTACACCTTC; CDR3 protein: CASSNRGASIYGYTF
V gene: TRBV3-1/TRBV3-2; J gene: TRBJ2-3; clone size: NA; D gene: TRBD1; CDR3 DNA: TGTGCCAGCAGCCAAGGGACGACAGGGAGCAACACAGATACGCAGTATTTT; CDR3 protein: CASSQGTTGSNTDTQYF
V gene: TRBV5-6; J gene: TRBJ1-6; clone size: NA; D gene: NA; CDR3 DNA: TGTGCCAGCAGCTCCGGGACAAGGGGGTCACCCCTCCACTTT; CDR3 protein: CASSSGTRGSPLHF
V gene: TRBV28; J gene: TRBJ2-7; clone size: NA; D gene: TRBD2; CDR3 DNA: TGTGCCAGTAGGTTAGCGGGAATGGGCTACGAGCAGTACTTC; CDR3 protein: CASRLAGMGYEQYF
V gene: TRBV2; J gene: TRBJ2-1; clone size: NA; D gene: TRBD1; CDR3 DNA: TGTGCCAGCAGTCGGACAGGTTACCCCTACAATGAGCAGTTCTTC; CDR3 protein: CASSRTGYPYNEQFF
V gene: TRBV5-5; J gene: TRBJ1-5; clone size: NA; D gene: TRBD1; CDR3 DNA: TGTGCCAGCAGCTTGACCGGGACAGGGAACCAGCCCCAGCATTTT; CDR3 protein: CASSLTGTGNQPQHF
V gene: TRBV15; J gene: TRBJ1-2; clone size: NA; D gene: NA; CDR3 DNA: TGTGCCACGGGGTCCCAGGGCGGCTATGGCTACACCTTC; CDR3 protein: CATGSQGGYGYTF
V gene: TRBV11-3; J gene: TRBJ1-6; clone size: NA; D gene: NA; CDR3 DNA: TGTGCCAGCAGCGGAGATGCCGCGGTGAATTCACCCCTCCACTTT; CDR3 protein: CASSGDAAVNSPLHF
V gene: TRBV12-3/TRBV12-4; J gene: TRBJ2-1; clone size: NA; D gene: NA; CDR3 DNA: TGTGCCAGCAGGGGTAGCATGTCCCATGAGCAGTTCTTC; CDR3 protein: CASRGSMSHEQFF
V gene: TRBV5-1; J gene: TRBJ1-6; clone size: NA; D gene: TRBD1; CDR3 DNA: TGCGCCAGCAGTCGGGACAGGTATTCACCCCTCCACTTT; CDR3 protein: CASSRDRYSPLHF
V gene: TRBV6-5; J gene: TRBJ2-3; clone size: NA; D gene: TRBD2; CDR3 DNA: TGTGCCAGCGGACTAGCGGGGGGGGTTACAGATACGCAGTATTTT; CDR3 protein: CASGLAGGVTDTQYF